The sample holds a few counts of the clone carrying this T cell receptor (beta chain). The antigen is undetermined. Primed by a sample-barcoded 5' primer and a J-beta primer mix, a second PCR proceeded for about 6 to 12 cycles. TCRdb recomputed calls from the 5' RACE reads with MiXCR, one row per CDR3 protein. The table records approximately 730,000 distinct CDR3 sequences, 50% to 65% of them present only once. This sample stems from a study of blood T cells in healthy people across ages. No fewer than 7 million PBMCs went into each sample. The study's findings and limits: Comparison with aged donors showed that long-lived donors had more naive CD4+ cells and higher diversity. Researchers report that TCR beta diversity correlated strongly with naive T cell percentage.

Germline V CDR1 and CDR2: SGDLS, YYNGEE. This CDR3 contains 15 residues. J lost 3 bases, V lost 3 bases, and 9 bases had no gene match. The sequence was obtained from an older man in good health. The sample consisted of blood. This chain uses TRBV9 with TRBJ2-7; the match to TRBD1 covers 7 bases. The DNA for the CDR3 is TGTGCCAGCAGCGAGGGGGCCTTGGACCACTACGAGCAGTACTTC. It is translated as CASSEGALDHYEQYF.